The present TCR beta chain was sequenced within a study of T cell responses to AZD1222 COVID-19 vaccine. Study results and caveats: Among AZD1222 vaccinees, only six or seven were seropositive at baseline. Females made up more of the donors, who were largely white British, and clonal diversity may have come out too low. Nearly half of spike-specific TCRs reportedly go after variant regions that carry no mutations.

This CDR3 region has 17 residues. Germline-derived CDR1 and CDR2 are KGHSH and LQKENI. V lost 2 bases and J lost 7, with 20 bases in between. Sequenced by immunoSEQ multiplex PCR; TCRdb stores in-frame clones only, minus some. The sample holds 73,000 or so clones, roughly 88% seen once. Note on this clone: As yet, its antigen is unknown.

The clonotype was recovered from an adult in good health. The material sequenced was peripheral blood, taken on day 0 of AZD1222 vaccination. The chain uses TRBV18 and TRBJ1-4; D might be TRBD1 (5 bases). The CDR3 nucleotides are TGTGCCAGCTCACCATCACAGGCGCAGGACGAGGGTGAAAAACTGTTTTTT. It is translated as CASSPSQAQDEGEKLFF. The complete variable domain, with remaining parts taken from reference TRBV18 and TRBJ1-4, reads NAGVMQNPRHLVRRRGQEARLRCSPMKGHSHVYWYRQLPEEGLKFMVYLQKENIIDESGMPKERFSAEFPKEGPSILRIQQVVRGDSAAYFCASSPSQAQDEGEKLFFGSGTQLSVL.